The 22 T cell receptor beta chains given below trace back to one sample, sequenced in a study of T cells in Graves' hyperthyroidism and ophthalmopathy. Using RNA transcripts as the source, TCR beta CDR3 regions were amplified. When the TCR CDR3 underwent first-round RT-PCR, the HTBI primer set was used. In TCRdb, the multiplex PCR reads were re-called with MiXCR into one record per CDR3 protein. The data contain around 700,000 distinct CDR3 sequences, around 20% of them singletons. The source material was blood. These receptors came from a woman in her fifties or sixties with Graves' hyperthyroidism that later progressed to Graves' ophthalmopathy.

The chain uses TRBV29-1 and TRBJ2-7; possibly TRBD2 for D (6 bases). Trimming took off 5 bases at V and 0 bases at J, with 11 bases between the two ends. The germline gives CDR1 SQVTM, CDR2 ANQGSEA. This CDR3 comprises 13 residues. CDR3 sequence: CSVSIGGSYEQYF. For the CDR3, the DNA is TGCAGCGTTTCGATCGGGGGCTCCTACGAGCAGTACTTC.

Worth noting for this clonotype: At one boundary the junction diverges from the germline segment, which might be a read error. The chain carries TRBV10-3 and TRBJ2-7, with D maybe TRBD2 (6 bases). Germline CDR1 reads ENHRY; CDR2 reads SYGVKD. This CDR3 has 13 residues. CDR3 coding DNA: TGTGCCATCAGTGGGAGGACTACCTACGAGCGGTACTTC. Its translation: CAISGRTTYERYF.

This clonotype has just a few counts. The V gene is TRBV5-1, the J gene TRBJ1-2; 12 positions agree with TRBD1. Trimming removed 3 bases from V and 4 bases from J; junction bases left unmatched: 4. Germline V gene data show CDR1 as SGHRS and CDR2 as YFSETQ. The CDR3 has 15 residues. Here the CDR3 DNA reads TGCGCCAGCAGCTCCGGGACAGGGGGCACCTATGGCTACACCTTC. This sequence encodes CASSSGTGGTYGYTF.

This clonotype was detected a few times. The chain links TRBV10-2 to TRBJ1-2; D call uncertain. CDR1 WSHSY and CDR2 SAAADI come from the germline V gene. The ends were cut back, 0 bases at V and 2 bases at J, with 7 bases in the middle. This CDR3 has 14 amino acids. The CDR3 sequence is CASSESPGNYGYTF. CDR3 DNA: TGCGCCAGCAGTGAGTCGCCAGGAAACTATGGCTACACCTTC.

This clonotype was detected many times. V is TRBV20-1 and J is TRBJ1-5, with 7 bases fitting TRBD1. There are 16 residues in the CDR3. Per germline, CDR1 DFQATT and CDR2 SNEGSKA (reference sequence). The trim removed 5 bases at V and 2 bases at J, leaving 12 bases unmatched. The CDR3 DNA reads TGCAGTGCTTACGCAAGACAGGGTATGGGCAATCAGCCCCAGCATTTT. This gives the protein CSAYARQGMGNQPQHF.

This clonotype was observed at least ten times. This sequence joins TRBV7-8 and TRBJ2-2, with D unresolved. The germline V gene has CDR1 SGHVS and CDR2 FQNEAQ. Trimming removed 5 bases at V and 3 bases at J, with 1 base between. The CDR3 consists of 11 residues. CDR3 sequence: CASSHTGELFF. CDR3 coding DNA: TGTGCCAGCAGCCACACCGGGGAGCTGTTTTTT.

V gene TRBV6-2 or TRBV6-3 combines with J gene TRBJ1-1; no clear D gene. With 6 bases removed from V and 4 bases from J, the gap between germline ends came to 9 bases. Germline CDR1 MNHEY, CDR2 SVGEGT. The CDR3 is made up of 12 amino acids. The CDR3 DNA follows: TGTGCCAGCAGCGCTCTCATCACTGAAGCTTTCTTT. Its translation: CASSALITEAFF.

Details on this clonotype: This may stem from a read error, because a much larger clone lies one nucleotide away. V usage is TRBV5-1 and J usage is TRBJ1-1, with 7 bases identical to TRBD1. V dropped 0 bases and J dropped 6; count of bases not matched to a gene: 14. The CDR3 extends over 17 amino acids. CDR1 is SGHRS, CDR2 YFSETQ, per germline. The chain's CDR3 is CASSLAKGQAVAAEAFF. As DNA, the CDR3 is TGCGCCAGCAGCTTGGCCAAAGGACAGGCAGTGGCCGCTGAAGCTTTCTTT.

This clonotype was seen many times. The genes are TRBV13 and TRBJ2-3, with a possible D match to TRBD1 (6 bases). Germline CDR1 reads PRHDT; CDR2 reads FYEKMQ (reference sequence). V shed 2 bases and J shed 0 bases, with 15 bases lying between them. CDR3 length: 17 residues. In DNA, the CDR3 is TGTGCCAGCAGCTTAAGCCCCCGGGACACGAGCACAGATACGCAGTATTTT. Its translation is CASSLSPRDTSTDTQYF. Full variable domain (outside the CDR3, taken from reference TRBV13 and TRBJ2-3): AAGVIQSPRHLIKEKRETATLKCYPIPRHDTVYWYQQGPGQDPQFLISFYEKMQSDKGSIPDRFSAQQFSDYHSELNMSSLELGDSALYFCASSLSPRDTSTDTQYFGPGTRLTVL.

V gene TRBV6-1 combines with J gene TRBJ1-4, with 7 bases aligning to TRBD1. Germline CDR1 is MNHNS and CDR2 is SASEGT. CDR3 size: 13 residues. The trim removed 5 bases at V and 7 bases at J, leaving 4 bases unmatched. The CDR3 DNA reads TGTGCCAGCAGTTTTAGACAGGGTGAAAAACTGTTTTTT. Its protein product is CASSFRQGEKLFF.

This clonotype was counted a few times. V gene TRBV4-1 combines with J gene TRBJ2-2, with D possibly being TRBD1 (5 bases). The CDR3 spans 15 residues. CDR1 and CDR2 (germline): MGHRA, YSYEKL. V shed 0 bases and J shed 6 bases, with 11 bases lying between them. This chain's CDR3 is CASSQDQGYSGELFF. The CDR3 region has the DNA TGCGCCAGCAGCCAAGATCAGGGCTACTCCGGGGAGCTGTTTTTT.

This chain links TRBV6-2 or TRBV6-3 with TRBJ1-3; no definite D call. V was cut by 6 bases and J by 0 bases, with 12 bases left in between. Germline V gives CDR1 MNHEY, CDR2 SVGEGT. This CDR3 comprises 15 residues. The CDR3 is CASRTETSSGNTIYF. CDR3 bases: TGTGCCAGCAGAACCGAGACAAGCTCTGGAAACACCATATATTTT.

The chain is built from TRBV14 and TRBJ2-2; D ambiguous. Per germline, CDR1 SGHDN and CDR2 FVKESK. The CDR3 runs 17 residues. With 4 bases removed from V and 4 bases from J, the gap between germline ends came to 19 bases. The CDR3 region has the DNA TGTGCCAGCAGCCCCGATAAAGGGTTCCCGAGCACCGGGGAGCTGTTTTTT. Translating it yields CASSPDKGFPSTGELFF. The variable domain in full, with the rest retrieved from reference TRBV14 and TRBJ2-2, is EAGVTQFPSHSVIEKGQTVTLRCDPISGHDNLYWYRRVMGKEIKFLLHFVKESKQDESGMPNNRFLAERTGGTYSTLKVQPAELEDSGVYFCASSPDKGFPSTGELFFGEGSRLTVL.

In this sample, this clonotype turned up a few times. The chain joins TRBV3-1 to TRBJ1-2; D remains ambiguous. The length of the CDR3 is 16 residues. The germline V gene encodes CDR1 LGHDT and CDR2 YNNKEL (reference sequence). With 3 bases removed from V and 0 bases from J, the gap between germline ends came to 14 bases. CDR3 amino acids: CASSQFGRDPNYGYTF. The DNA of the CDR3 is TGTGCCAGCAGCCAGTTTGGGCGGGATCCTAACTATGGCTACACCTTC. The full variable domain, its missing parts supplied by reference TRBV3-1 and TRBJ1-2, is DTAVSQTPKYLVTQMGNDKSIKCEQNLGHDTMYWYKQDSKKFLKIMFSYNNKELIINETVPNRFSPKSPDKAHLNLHINSLELGDSAVYFCASSQFGRDPNYGYTFGSGTRLTVV.

CDR3 nucleotides: TGTGCCAGCAGTCACACAGGGCGGGATGAGCAGTTCTTC. Its translation: CASSHTGRDEQFF. The rearrangement uses TRBV27 and TRBJ2-1; D is perhaps TRBD1 (6 bases). Germline CDR1 is MNHEY and CDR2 is SMNVEV (reference sequence). The V and J ends lost 5 bases and 8 bases respectively, with 13 bases between them. The length of the CDR3 is 13 residues.

The table lists this clonotype with many counts. This chain connects TRBV11-3 to TRBJ2-1; 9 bases agree with TRBD1. Germline V gene sequence: CDR1 SGHNT, CDR2 YENEEA. CDR3 length: 16 residues. Germline trimming cut 2 bases from V and 9 bases from J; bases unmatched to any gene: 11. CDR3 sequence reads: CASSLSWDRVESEQFF. CDR3 nucleotides: TGTGCCAGCAGCTTATCTTGGGACAGGGTTGAGTCTGAGCAGTTCTTC. The whole variable domain, filled in from reference TRBV11-3 and TRBJ2-1, reads EAGVVQSPRYKIIEKKQPVAFWCNPISGHNTLYWYLQNLGQGPELLIRYENEEAVDDSQLPKDRFSAERLKGVDSTLKIQPAELGDSAVYLCASSLSWDRVESEQFFGPGTRLTVL.

This clonotype was found a few times. The V gene is TRBV6-2 or TRBV6-3, the J gene TRBJ1-1; D ambiguous. This CDR3 is built from 12 residues. CDR1 and CDR2 (germline): MNHEY, SVGEGT. The V end lost 6 bases, the J end lost 3 bases, and 8 bases lay between the germline ends. CDR3: CASSQTYTEAFF. The CDR3 DNA reads TGTGCCAGCAGCCAAACGTACACTGAAGCTTTCTTT.

V gene TRBV5-4 combines with J gene TRBJ1-5; 10 bases are shared with TRBD1. Germline trimming cut 4 bases from V and 6 bases from J; bases unmatched to any gene: 7. CDR1 and CDR2 (germline): SGHNT, YYREEE (reference sequence). The CDR3 is made up of 15 amino acids. CDR3 residues: CASSPDRGPGQPQHF. Written as DNA, the CDR3 is TGTGCCAGCAGCCCCGACAGGGGGCCAGGTCAGCCCCAGCATTTT.

V usage is TRBV18 and J usage is TRBJ2-7; D is unresolved. Trimming stripped 7 bases from V and 2 bases from J, with 15 bases between. The CDR3 consists of 14 residues. Per germline, CDR1 KGHSH and CDR2 LQKENI. CDR3 protein: CASFTSGAPYEQYF. The CDR3 nucleotides are TGTGCCAGCTTCACGTCTGGTGCCCCCTACGAGCAGTACTTC.

For this clonotype: A read error may be the cause here, since a much bigger clone is one base away. The chain carries TRBV2 and TRBJ2-5, with D uncertain. The CDR3 runs to 17 residues. The germline V and J ends were trimmed by 1 base and 2 bases, with 17 bases remaining between them. CDR1 and CDR2 (germline): SNHLY, FYNNEI. CDR3 coding DNA: TGTGCCAGCAGTGAAGGTTTTCGGACGGCACTTCAAGAGACCCAGTACTTC. Its translation: CASSEGFRTALQETQYF.

This clonotype has just a few counts. The V gene is TRBV10-2, the J gene TRBJ2-5; TRBD1 matches at 8 bases. The ends lost 8 bases at V and 2 bases at J; junction bases unmatched: 13. Germline assignment: CDR1 WSHSY and CDR2 SAAADI. The CDR3 has 16 amino acids. CDR3 region: CASGQGRFLGQETQYF. The CDR3 DNA follows: TGCGCCAGCGGACAGGGACGGTTCCTGGGGCAAGAGACCCAGTACTTC.

This clonotype was counted between two and nine times. This chain connects TRBV6-1 to TRBJ1-2; 7 bases agree with TRBD1. The J segment lost 3 bases and the V segment lost 7 bases, leaving 8 bases of the junction unmatched. CDR3 length: 14 residues. Germline CDR1 is MNHNS and CDR2 is SASEGT. The CDR3 region is CASINGGGDYGYTF. The CDR3 DNA reads as TGTGCCAGCATCAACGGAGGGGGCGACTATGGCTACACCTTC.